A selection of T cell receptor beta chains follows, all from one sample in a study of T-cell reconstitution after alpha-beta-depleted transplantation in children. TCRdb used MiXCR to reprocess the PCR reads, holding one entry per CDR3 protein. The sample contains around 360,000 distinct CDR3 sequences, approximately 10% of which appear only once. Sequences were derived from PBMCs from the stem cell graft donor, sampled from the stem cell graft. The receptors originated from a human donor who donated a stem cell graft to a child with acute lymphoblastic leukemia. CDR3s include the opening cysteine and the closing phenylalanine or tryptophan. D genes are given only for firm matches. Size is omitted from some rows. Given values are once, few, many or a class for expanded clones.

clone_size: few
j_call: TRBJ2-1
v_call: TRBV25-1
d_call: NA
cdr3_aa: CASSELGGGFEQFF
cdr3_nt: TGTGCCAGCAGTGAATTGGGAGGGGGCTTTGAGCAGTTCTTC

clone_size: NA
j_call: TRBJ1-5
v_call: TRBV20-1
d_call: NA
cdr3_aa: CSARDTAGTQPQHF
cdr3_nt: TGCAGTGCTAGAGATACAGCAGGGACTCAGCCCCAGCATTTT

clone_size: NA
j_call: TRBJ1-1
v_call: TRBV27
d_call: NA
cdr3_aa: CASIPGGVWAMNTEAFF
cdr3_nt: TGTGCCAGCATCCCTGGGGGCGTTTGGGCAATGAACACTGAAGCTTTCTTT

clone_size: NA
j_call: TRBJ2-7
v_call: TRBV7-9
d_call: NA
cdr3_aa: CASSSHLGEQYF
cdr3_nt: TGTGCCAGCAGCTCTCACCTGGGCGAGCAGTACTTC

clone_size: few
j_call: TRBJ1-2
v_call: TRBV24-1
d_call: NA
cdr3_aa: CATSGKGNNYGYTF
cdr3_nt: TGTGCCACCAGTGGTAAAGGGAACAACTATGGCTACACCTTC

clone_size: NA
j_call: TRBJ1-3
v_call: TRBV20-1
d_call: TRBD1
cdr3_aa: CSASPGQGAASGNTIYF
cdr3_nt: TGCAGTGCTAGCCCGGGACAGGGAGCGGCCTCTGGAAACACCATATATTTT

clone_size: NA
j_call: TRBJ1-1
v_call: TRBV7-6
d_call: NA
cdr3_aa: CASSLYPRGGTRRTEAFF
cdr3_nt: TGTGCCAGCAGCTTATACCCGAGGGGGGGAACGAGGAGAACTGAAGCTTTCTTT

clone_size: many
j_call: TRBJ2-7
v_call: TRBV5-1
d_call: NA
cdr3_aa: CASSLGDTAEQYF
cdr3_nt: TGCGCCAGCAGCTTGGGGGACACCGCCGAGCAGTACTTC

clone_size: NA
j_call: TRBJ2-1
v_call: TRBV7-9
d_call: TRBD2
cdr3_aa: CASSTTSGRSYNEQFF
cdr3_nt: TGTGCCAGCAGCACAACTAGCGGGAGGTCCTACAATGAGCAGTTCTTC

clone_size: few
j_call: TRBJ2-5
v_call: TRBV3-1
d_call: NA
cdr3_aa: CASSPRRIQETQYF
cdr3_nt: TGTGCCAGCAGCCCCAGACGGATTCAAGAGACCCAGTACTTC

clone_size: NA
j_call: TRBJ1-5
v_call: TRBV20-1
d_call: NA
cdr3_aa: CSARAGGNGNQPQHF
cdr3_nt: TGCAGTGCTAGAGCTGGAGGGAACGGCAATCAGCCCCAGCATTTT

clone_size: many
j_call: TRBJ1-5
v_call: TRBV20-1
d_call: NA
cdr3_aa: CSARVGAKVSQPQHF
cdr3_nt: TGCAGTGCTAGAGTGGGGGCTAAAGTCAGCCAGCCCCAGCATTTT

clone_size: NA
j_call: TRBJ2-7
v_call: TRBV10-3
d_call: TRBD1
cdr3_aa: CAISPRDRGGEQYF
cdr3_nt: TGTGCCATCAGCCCCCGGGACAGGGGGGGCGAGCAGTACTTC

clone_size: few
j_call: TRBJ2-1
v_call: TRBV7-9
d_call: TRBD1
cdr3_aa: CASSGGQESSYNEQFF
cdr3_nt: TGTGCCAGCAGCGGAGGACAGGAGAGCTCCTACAATGAGCAGTTCTTC

clone_size: NA
j_call: TRBJ2-7
v_call: TRBV7-2
d_call: TRBD2
cdr3_aa: CASSRGLAGSLSYEQYF
cdr3_nt: TGTGCCAGCAGCAGGGGACTAGCGGGATCCTTATCCTACGAGCAGTACTTC

clone_size: NA
j_call: TRBJ2-7
v_call: TRBV3-1
d_call: NA
cdr3_aa: CASSQVQELHEQYF
cdr3_nt: TGTGCCAGCAGCCAAGTTCAGGAATTGCACGAGCAGTACTTC

clone_size: NA
j_call: TRBJ1-1
v_call: TRBV27
d_call: TRBD1
cdr3_aa: CASSPWTGKAFF
cdr3_nt: TGTGCCAGCAGCCCGTGGACAGGGAAAGCTTTCTTT

clone_size: NA
j_call: TRBJ2-2
v_call: TRBV27
d_call: TRBD2
cdr3_aa: CASSFLSSGSGELFF
cdr3_nt: TGTGCCAGCAGTTTTTTGTCTAGCGGGTCCGGGGAGCTGTTTTTT

clone_size: NA
j_call: TRBJ1-2
v_call: TRBV6-5
d_call: NA
cdr3_aa: CASSYLLAGGYTF
cdr3_nt: TGTGCCAGCAGTTACCTCCTCGCTGGTGGCTACACCTTC

clone_size: few
j_call: TRBJ2-7
v_call: TRBV28
d_call: NA
cdr3_aa: CASSLGFTFSGAYEQYF
cdr3_nt: TGTGCCAGCAGTTTAGGGTTTACGTTTAGCGGAGCCTACGAGCAGTACTTC

clone_size: few
j_call: TRBJ2-1
v_call: TRBV20-1
d_call: TRBD2
cdr3_aa: CSGASGNEQFF
cdr3_nt: TGCAGTGGGGCTAGCGGCAATGAGCAGTTCTTC

clone_size: many
j_call: TRBJ2-3
v_call: TRBV7-9
d_call: NA
cdr3_aa: CASSLVTGVADTQYF
cdr3_nt: TGTGCCAGCAGCTTAGTTACGGGAGTTGCAGATACGCAGTATTTT

clone_size: many
j_call: TRBJ2-5
v_call: TRBV20-1
d_call: NA
cdr3_aa: CSARDLTRTGPGPGETQYF
cdr3_nt: TGCAGTGCTAGAGATCTAACACGAACTGGCCCAGGGCCAGGAGAGACCCAGTACTTC

clone_size: many
j_call: TRBJ2-1
v_call: TRBV5-1
d_call: TRBD2
cdr3_aa: CASSNSGRSYNEQFF
cdr3_nt: TGCGCCAGCAGCAATAGCGGGCGCTCCTACAATGAGCAGTTCTTC

clone_size: once
j_call: TRBJ2-1
v_call: TRBV4-1
d_call: TRBD1
cdr3_aa: CASSQVGLRQGYNEQFF
cdr3_nt: TGCGCCAGCAGCCAAGTAGGGCTCCGACAGGGTTACAATGAGCAGTTCTTC

clone_size: few
j_call: TRBJ2-1
v_call: TRBV27
d_call: NA
cdr3_aa: CASRTPQGSSYNEQFF
cdr3_nt: TGTGCCAGCAGGACACCCCAGGGAAGCTCCTACAATGAGCAGTTCTTC

clone_size: NA
j_call: TRBJ2-3
v_call: TRBV7-2
d_call: TRBD2
cdr3_aa: CASSLGAGVADTQYF
cdr3_nt: TGTGCCAGCAGCTTAGGAGCGGGAGTAGCAGATACGCAGTATTTT

clone_size: few
j_call: TRBJ1-5
v_call: TRBV11-2
d_call: NA
cdr3_aa: CASSLGAAVKSNQPQHF
cdr3_nt: TGTGCCAGCAGCTTAGGTGCGGCGGTTAAGAGCAATCAGCCCCAGCATTTT

clone_size: NA
j_call: TRBJ2-5
v_call: TRBV11-2
d_call: TRBD2
cdr3_aa: CASSLWDARESVETQYF
cdr3_nt: TGTGCCAGCAGCCTATGGGATGCGCGGGAGTCCGTAGAGACCCAGTACTTC

clone_size: few
j_call: TRBJ1-5
v_call: TRBV20-1
d_call: NA
cdr3_aa: CSASMGRSWQPQHF
cdr3_nt: TGCAGTGCCAGCATGGGAAGGTCTTGGCAGCCCCAGCATTTT

clone_size: NA
j_call: TRBJ2-7
v_call: TRBV7-9
d_call: NA
cdr3_aa: CASQGQSSYEQYF
cdr3_nt: TGTGCCAGCCAGGGGCAGTCCTCCTACGAGCAGTACTTC

clone_size: few
j_call: TRBJ1-1
v_call: TRBV7-2
d_call: NA
cdr3_aa: CASSLTGLLTEAFF
cdr3_nt: TGTGCCAGCAGCCTAACCGGTTTGCTCACTGAAGCTTTCTTT

clone_size: NA
j_call: TRBJ2-7
v_call: TRBV20-1
d_call: NA
cdr3_aa: CSAASSSYEQYF
cdr3_nt: TGCAGTGCTGCCTCCAGCTCCTACGAGCAGTACTTC

clone_size: NA
j_call: TRBJ2-1
v_call: TRBV28
d_call: NA
cdr3_aa: CASSEGQYYNEQFF
cdr3_nt: TGTGCCAGCAGCGAAGGACAGTACTACAATGAGCAGTTCTTC

clone_size: NA
j_call: TRBJ2-1
v_call: TRBV5-1
d_call: TRBD2
cdr3_aa: CASNGLAGNNEQFF
cdr3_nt: TGCGCCAGCAACGGACTAGCGGGAAACAATGAGCAGTTCTTC

clone_size: few
j_call: TRBJ2-4
v_call: TRBV7-9
d_call: TRBD1
cdr3_aa: CASRKGTAEYF
cdr3_nt: TGTGCCAGCAGGAAAGGGACAGCGGAGTACTTC

clone_size: NA
j_call: TRBJ2-5
v_call: TRBV7-2
d_call: NA
cdr3_aa: CASSLVPGERQETQYF
cdr3_nt: TGTGCCAGCAGCTTAGTTCCGGGAGAAAGGCAAGAGACCCAGTACTTC

clone_size: NA
j_call: TRBJ1-4
v_call: TRBV2
d_call: NA
cdr3_aa: CASGGGTNEKLFF
cdr3_nt: TGTGCCAGCGGCGGGGGGACGAATGAAAAACTGTTTTTT

clone_size: few
j_call: TRBJ1-6
v_call: TRBV27
d_call: NA
cdr3_aa: CASSRGFGSPLHF
cdr3_nt: TGTGCCAGCAGCAGGGGTTTTGGTTCACCCCTCCACTTT

clone_size: once
j_call: TRBJ2-1
v_call: TRBV11-2
d_call: TRBD1
cdr3_aa: CASSLGTGGPPGGAPGDEQFF
cdr3_nt: TGTGCCAGCAGCTTAGGGACAGGGGGCCCGCCCGGTGGGGCCCCAGGCGATGAGCAGTTCTTC

clone_size: few
j_call: TRBJ2-1
v_call: TRBV20-1
d_call: TRBD2
cdr3_aa: CSAEAGGNEQFF
cdr3_nt: TGCAGTGCTGAGGCCGGGGGGAATGAGCAGTTCTTC

clone_size: NA
j_call: TRBJ2-2
v_call: TRBV3-1
d_call: NA
cdr3_aa: CASSHYRDNTGELFF
cdr3_nt: TGTGCCAGCAGCCATTACCGGGACAACACCGGGGAGCTGTTTTTT

clone_size: NA
j_call: TRBJ2-1
v_call: TRBV5-4
d_call: TRBD2
cdr3_aa: CASSLKLLAGPPNGPFF
cdr3_nt: TGTGCCAGCAGCTTGAAACTACTAGCGGGACCTCCCAACGGGCCGTTCTTC

clone_size: NA
j_call: TRBJ1-2
v_call: TRBV4-1
d_call: NA
cdr3_aa: CASSQESGVPYGYTF
cdr3_nt: TGCGCCAGCAGCCAAGAATCCGGGGTCCCCTATGGCTACACCTTC

clone_size: once
j_call: TRBJ1-1
v_call: TRBV5-1
d_call: NA
cdr3_aa: CASSLDSVNTEAFF
cdr3_nt: TGCGCCAGCAGCTTGGACAGCGTGAACACTGAAGCTTTCTTT

clone_size: many
j_call: TRBJ1-1
v_call: TRBV6-5
d_call: NA
cdr3_aa: CASSRLTNTEAFF
cdr3_nt: TGTGCCAGCAGTCGACTCACTAACACTGAAGCTTTCTTT

clone_size: NA
j_call: TRBJ2-1
v_call: TRBV7-2
d_call: TRBD2
cdr3_aa: CASSSSSGGSYNEQFF
cdr3_nt: TGTGCCAGCAGTTCCTCTAGCGGGGGTTCCTACAATGAGCAGTTCTTC

clone_size: NA
j_call: TRBJ2-1
v_call: TRBV9
d_call: NA
cdr3_aa: CASSSDLATERFF
cdr3_nt: TGTGCCAGCAGCTCCGACCTAGCGACCGAACGGTTCTTC

clone_size: NA
j_call: TRBJ2-7
v_call: TRBV27
d_call: TRBD2
cdr3_aa: CASSLGAGGPSSYEQYF
cdr3_nt: TGTGCCAGCAGTTTAGGTGCGGGAGGGCCGAGCTCCTACGAGCAGTACTTC

clone_size: few
j_call: TRBJ1-1
v_call: TRBV7-9
d_call: NA
cdr3_aa: CASSEYSYTEAFF
cdr3_nt: TGTGCCAGCAGCGAGTACAGTTACACTGAAGCTTTCTTT

clone_size: NA
j_call: TRBJ2-7
v_call: TRBV12-3/TRBV12-4
d_call: NA
cdr3_aa: CASSFNRIYEQYF
cdr3_nt: TGTGCCAGCAGTTTCAATAGAATCTACGAGCAGTACTTC

clone_size: NA
j_call: TRBJ1-2
v_call: TRBV5-1
d_call: NA
cdr3_aa: CASSADSSYGYTF
cdr3_nt: TGCGCCAGCAGCGCCGACAGCTCCTATGGCTACACCTTC

clone_size: NA
j_call: TRBJ2-6
v_call: TRBV7-6
d_call: NA
cdr3_aa: CASSADRFSGANVLTF
cdr3_nt: TGTGCCAGCAGCGCCGACCGGTTCTCTGGGGCCAACGTCCTGACTTTC